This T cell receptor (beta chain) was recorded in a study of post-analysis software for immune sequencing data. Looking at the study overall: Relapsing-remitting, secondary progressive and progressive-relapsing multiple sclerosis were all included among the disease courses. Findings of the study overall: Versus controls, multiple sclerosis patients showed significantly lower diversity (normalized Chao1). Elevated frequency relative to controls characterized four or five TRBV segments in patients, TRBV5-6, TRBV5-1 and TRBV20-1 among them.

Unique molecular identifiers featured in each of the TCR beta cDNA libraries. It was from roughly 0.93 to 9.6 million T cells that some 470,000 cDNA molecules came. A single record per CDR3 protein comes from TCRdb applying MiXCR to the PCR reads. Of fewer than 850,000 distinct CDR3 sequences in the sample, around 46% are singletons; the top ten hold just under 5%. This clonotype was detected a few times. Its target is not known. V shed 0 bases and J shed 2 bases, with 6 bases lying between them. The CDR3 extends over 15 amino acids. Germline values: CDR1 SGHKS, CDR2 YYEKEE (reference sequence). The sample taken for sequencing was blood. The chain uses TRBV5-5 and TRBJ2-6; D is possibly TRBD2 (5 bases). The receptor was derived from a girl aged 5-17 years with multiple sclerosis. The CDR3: CASSLAGTGANVLTF. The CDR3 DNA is TGTGCCAGCAGCTTGGCGGGGACTGGGGCCAACGTCCTGACTTTC.